These T cell receptor beta chains were read from a single sample in a study of CD8+CD57+ T cells in acquired aplastic anemia. TCRdb fed the reads into MiXCR, producing one record per CDR3 protein. The sample has roughly 180,000 distinct CDR3 sequences; under 70% are singletons. The sequencing sample was made of sorted CD4+, CD8+, or CD8+CD57+ T cells (not recorded which) from PBMCs. Receptor source: a human donor with severe aplastic anemia or a healthy control (not recorded which). Each CDR3 is given with its conserved first and last residue. A D gene is named only where the DNA matches it firmly. Some rows have no size entry. The others give once, few or many, or a class for an expanded clone.

d_call	clone_size	v_call	j_call	cdr3_aa	cdr3_nt
TRBD1	many	TRBV7-7	TRBJ2-3	CASSSTGISTDTQYF	TGTGCTAGCAGTTCGACAGGGATTAGCACAGATACGCAGTATTTT
NA	many	TRBV11-2	TRBJ2-2	CASSPGTGSTGELFF	TGTGCCAGCAGCCCAGGGACCGGGAGCACCGGGGAGCTGTTTTTT
NA	NA	TRBV19	TRBJ2-2	CASKQGPNTGELFF	TGTGCCAGTAAACAGGGACCGAACACCGGGGAGCTGTTTTTT
NA	NA	TRBV12-3/TRBV12-4	TRBJ1-5	CASSFEHNQPQHF	TGTGCCAGCAGTTTCGAACACAATCAGCCCCAGCATTTT
TRBD1	NA	TRBV20-1	TRBJ2-7	CSAIRLTGGNEQYF	TGCAGTGCTATCCGATTGACAGGGGGCAACGAGCAGTACTTC
NA	NA	TRBV29-1	TRBJ2-7	CSVSGQQSTYEQYF	TGCAGCGTTTCGGGACAACAGAGCACCTACGAGCAGTACTTC
TRBD2	NA	TRBV7-9	TRBJ2-1	CASSTLSGGYKEQFF	TGTGCCAGCAGCACTCTATCGGGGGGTTACAAGGAGCAGTTCTTC
NA	NA	TRBV20-1	TRBJ1-2	CSARVGGADYGYTF	TGCAGTGCTAGAGTAGGGGGTGCGGACTATGGCTACACCTTC
NA	NA	TRBV10-3	TRBJ2-3	CAIKGEVVDTQYF	TGTGCCATCAAGGGGGAGGTGGTGGATACGCAGTATTTT
TRBD1	NA	TRBV7-6	TRBJ1-2	CASSSTTGNGYTF	TGTGCCAGCAGCTCTACGACAGGGAACGGCTACACCTTC
NA	many	TRBV19	TRBJ1-5	CASSRGSNQPQHF	TGTGCCAGTAGTAGGGGGAGCAATCAGCCCCAGCATTTT
NA	NA	TRBV5-1	TRBJ2-1	CASKRGKTTDEQFF	TGCGCCAGCAAAAGGGGAAAAACGACGGATGAGCAGTTCTTC
NA	NA	TRBV11-2	TRBJ2-7	CASSDPGHEQYF	TGTGCCAGCAGTGACCCCGGTCACGAGCAGTACTTC
NA	NA	TRBV29-1	TRBJ2-2	CSGGWGASGELFF	TGCAGCGGAGGGTGGGGGGCGTCCGGGGAGCTGTTTTTT
NA	many	TRBV27	TRBJ2-7	CASSHRTSYEQYF	TGTGCCAGCAGTCACAGAACCTCCTACGAGCAGTACTTC
NA	once	TRBV7-9	TRBJ2-7	CASSSVYLRREQYF	TGTGCCAGCAGCTCTGTCTATTTGCGACGCGAGCAGTACTTC
NA	few	TRBV24-1	TRBJ2-7	CATRRGRGDYEQYF	TGTGCCACACGAAGAGGCAGGGGAGACTACGAGCAGTACTTC
NA	NA	TRBV5-1	TRBJ2-1	CASSLWGTGDNEQFF	TGCGCCAGCAGTTTGTGGGGGACGGGCGACAATGAGCAGTTCTTC
NA	NA	TRBV6-5	TRBJ2-3	CASSYPDRDTDTQYF	TGTGCCAGCAGTTACCCGGACAGAGACACAGATACGCAGTATTTT
NA	NA	TRBV9	TRBJ1-6	CASSVEGGNNSPLHF	TGTGCCAGCAGCGTAGAGGGAGGGAATAATTCACCCCTCCACTTT
TRBD1	NA	TRBV20-1	TRBJ1-1	CSALTGANTEAFF	TGCAGTGCCCTAACAGGGGCGAACACTGAAGCTTTCTTT
TRBD1	NA	TRBV10-3	TRBJ2-7	CAISEAGTGLAYEQYF	TGTGCCATCAGTGAGGCCGGGACAGGGCTAGCCTACGAGCAGTACTTC
NA	many	TRBV20-1	TRBJ2-7	CSARNRGAMEQYF	TGCAGTGCTAGAAATCGGGGCGCGATGGAGCAGTACTTC
NA	NA	TRBV13	TRBJ1-6	CASSLSHSGGGSPLHF	TGTGCCAGCAGCTTGAGTCATTCTGGTGGGGGTTCACCCCTCCACTTT
TRBD2	NA	TRBV20-1	TRBJ2-7	CSATRLAGVTYEQYF	TGCAGTGCTACTAGACTAGCGGGAGTGACCTACGAGCAGTACTTC
NA	NA	TRBV7-4	TRBJ2-5	CASSPDSQETQYF	TGTGCCAGCAGCCCCGACAGCCAAGAGACCCAGTACTTC
TRBD1	NA	TRBV7-9	TRBJ1-2	CASSRQGAHGYTF	TGCGCCAGCAGCCGACAGGGTGCCCATGGCTACACCTTC
NA	many	TRBV7-9	TRBJ1-2	CASSSVEGLNYGYTF	TGTGCCAGCAGCTCGGTTGAAGGGTTAAACTATGGCTACACCTTC
TRBD1	once	TRBV2	TRBJ2-2	CASRPTGGELFF	TGTGCCAGCAGGCCGACAGGGGGGGAGCTGTTTTTT
NA	many	TRBV15	TRBJ2-3	CATSRPQGPDTQYF	TGTGCCACCAGCAGACCACAGGGTCCAGATACGCAGTATTTT
NA	NA	TRBV20-1	TRBJ2-7	CSASATGAWEQYF	TGCAGTGCTAGCGCTACGGGGGCCTGGGAGCAGTACTTC
NA	many	TRBV2	TRBJ2-7	CASSESFRVSYEQYF	TGTGCCAGCAGTGAGAGTTTCAGGGTCTCCTACGAGCAGTACTTC
NA	many	TRBV24-1	TRBJ1-1	CATSDSNRVSEAFF	TGTGCCACCAGTGATTCGAACAGGGTTTCTGAAGCTTTCTTT
NA	NA	TRBV5-6	TRBJ1-2	CASSLVAGTNYGYTF	TGTGCCAGCAGCTTGGTGGCAGGAACTAACTATGGCTACACCTTC
NA	many	TRBV5-6	TRBJ1-4	CASSLEGIGDEKLFF	TGTGCCAGCAGCTTGGAGGGGATAGGGGATGAAAAACTGTTTTTT
NA	many	TRBV6-1	TRBJ2-7	CASSYSSIYEQYF	TGTGCCAGCAGTTACTCTTCTATCTACGAGCAGTACTTC
NA	NA	TRBV29-1	TRBJ2-2	CSVESHITGELFF	TGCAGCGTCGAGAGTCACATCACCGGGGAGCTGTTTTTT
TRBD1	NA	TRBV6-4	TRBJ1-1	CASSQRTGGNTEAFF	TGTGCCAGCAGTCAGAGGACAGGGGGTAACACTGAAGCTTTCTTT
NA	NA	TRBV24-1	TRBJ2-2	CATSDHLRGGRELFF	TGTGCCACCAGTGACCACCTCAGGGGCGGGCGGGAGCTGTTTTTT
NA	many	TRBV7-6	TRBJ2-1	CASSSQVSGRSYNEQFF	TGTGCCAGCAGCTCCCAGGTTAGCGGTCGCTCCTACAATGAGCAGTTCTTC
TRBD2	NA	TRBV24-1	TRBJ2-7	CATSDSGLAYEQYF	TGTGCCACCAGTGACTCGGGACTAGCCTACGAGCAGTACTTC
NA	few	TRBV19	TRBJ2-7	CASSPGLGYEQYF	TGTGCCAGTAGTCCCGGACTTGGCTACGAGCAGTACTTC
NA	NA	TRBV6-2/TRBV6-3	TRBJ1-2	CASSYRPGPDPMSYTF	TGTGCCAGCAGTTACAGACCGGGACCGGATCCTATGAGCTACACCTTC
TRBD2	many	TRBV7-8	TRBJ2-3	CASRTGTSGGADTQYF	TGTGCCAGCAGAACCGGGACTAGCGGGGGGGCAGATACGCAGTATTTT
TRBD1	NA	TRBV7-8	TRBJ1-1	CASSLVAGTGSEAFF	TGTGCCAGCAGCTTAGTAGCGGGGACAGGGTCCGAAGCTTTCTTT
NA	NA	TRBV2	TRBJ2-2	CASSESQMNTGELFF	TGTGCCAGCAGTGAAAGTCAGATGAACACCGGGGAGCTGTTTTTT
TRBD2	NA	TRBV10-2	TRBJ2-5	CASSEYGLAGAGETQYF	TGCGCCAGCAGTGAGTATGGACTAGCGGGGGCAGGTGAGACCCAGTACTTC
TRBD1	NA	TRBV12-3/TRBV12-4	TRBJ1-6	CASSFGLGTGYPLHF	TGTGCCAGCAGTTTCGGGCTAGGGACAGGCTACCCCCTCCACTTT
NA	once	TRBV15	TRBJ1-5	CATSISNYGQQRLGQPQHF	TGTGCCACCAGCATTTCCAATTATGGACAGCAACGACTCGGTCAGCCCCAGCATTTT
NA	many	TRBV7-6	TRBJ2-2	CASSSTNTGELFF	TGTGCCAGCAGCTCCACTAACACCGGGGAGCTGTTTTTT
TRBD1	few	TRBV12-3/TRBV12-4	TRBJ2-7	CASSFYGKGQGYEQYF	TGTGCCAGCAGTTTTTACGGCAAGGGACAGGGTTACGAGCAGTACTTC
TRBD1	few	TRBV10-3	TRBJ2-7	CAISGTDYEQYF	TGTGCCATCAGCGGGACAGACTACGAGCAGTACTTC
NA	NA	TRBV3-1	TRBJ2-7	CASTLGQGSNYEQYF	TGTGCCAGCACCCTAGGGCAGGGGTCAAACTACGAGCAGTACTTC
NA	NA	TRBV9	TRBJ2-7	CATSAGSLYEQYF	TGTGCCACCAGTGCCGGGTCCCTCTACGAGCAGTACTTC